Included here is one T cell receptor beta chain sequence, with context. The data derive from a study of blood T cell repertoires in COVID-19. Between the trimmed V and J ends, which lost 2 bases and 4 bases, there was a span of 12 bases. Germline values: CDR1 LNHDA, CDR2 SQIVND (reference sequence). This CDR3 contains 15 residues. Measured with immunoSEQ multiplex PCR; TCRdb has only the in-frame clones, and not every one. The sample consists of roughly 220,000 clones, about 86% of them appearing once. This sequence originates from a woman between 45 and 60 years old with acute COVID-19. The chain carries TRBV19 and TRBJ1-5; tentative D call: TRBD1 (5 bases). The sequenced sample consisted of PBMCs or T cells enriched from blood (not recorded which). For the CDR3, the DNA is TGTGCCAGTAGTATATGGGGGAGGGAGAATCAGCCCCAGCATTTT. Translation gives CASSIWGRENQPQHF.